In this sample, the clone carrying this T cell receptor (beta chain) turned up a few times. Antigen: not known. Sequencing targeted expressed TCRB transcripts, as all isolated RNA had been reverse transcribed. TCRdb's table, derived via immunoSEQ multiplex PCR, lists solely in-frame clones and lacks some. The table shows about 450,000 clones, with 9.5% to 12% occurring only once. This entry belongs to a study of beta chain features in type 1 diabetes. Turning to the study itself: Sorted cells, roughly 100,000,000 in number, were examined across all samples. Study-wide points: For Type 1 diabetes patients, all four CD4+ subsets carried TCRB CDR3s that were moderately but significantly shorter.

This CDR3 contains 15 residues. Between the trimmed V and J ends, which lost 4 bases and 1 base, there was a span of 14 bases. CDR1 and CDR2 from the germline V gene are SGHDT and YYEEEE. It was via CD45RO/CCR7/CD25/CD127/CD95/CD27 that CD4+ naive, central memory, regulatory and stem cell-like memory cells were sorted. Each of the sorted populations had a purity greater than 95%. V gene TRBV5-6 combines with J gene TRBJ2-5; D tentatively reads TRBD1 or TRBD2 (6 bases each). This receptor was taken from a woman between 18 and 29 years old in good health. The sample comprised naive CD4+ T cells from blood. The CDR3 DNA reads as TGTGCCAGCAGCCGGATGGGGGGCGGCCAAGAGACCCAGTACTTC. Translated, it gives CASSRMGGGQETQYF.